This TCR beta chain was sequenced in a study of blood T cell repertoires in COVID-19 (dated by TCRdb to about 2020). Regarding the study in general: Samples from collaborators originated in the United States, Italy and Spain and spanned both the acute and convalescent phases of COVID-19. The material from the prospective study consisted of cDNA or gDNA derived from T cells, B-cell-depleted T cells, or PBMCs. Deeply sampled blood TCRbeta repertoires from subjects exposed to, actively infected with, or recovered from COVID-19 were included in the dataset. The repertoires were made available in a free public database intended to serve as a resource for research on the immune response to SARS-CoV-2. The samples were drawn from two sources: the first 160 participants of the ongoing ImmuneRACE study, and 1,200 or so subjects contributed by 6 global collaborators. A de-identified subject ID, COVID-19 status, age in years and sex were almost always included in the sample metadata. Where HLA class I and class II types were available, the types were taken from metadata supplied by the sample provider, not from assay-based typing. Overall results and qualifications from the work: The amount of clinical and demographic metadata varied by source and participant and was provided uncurated.

According to the germline V gene (reference sequence), CDR1 reads MNHNY and CDR2 reads SVGAGI. The CDR3 holds 15 amino acids from the cysteine to the phenylalanine. CDR3 DNA only is kept here, 45 bases in frame from base 1. Deletion took 0 bases off V and 7 bases off J, with a span of 13 bases between the germline ends. TCRbeta CDR3 regions were amplified from genomic DNA using the immunoSEQ Assay, a bias-controlled multiplex PCR. Per the original workflow: The number of nucleated cells in each sample was estimated by amplification of reference gene primers within the assay. Sequence reads were collapsed and filtered to measure the absolute abundance of every unique TCRbeta CDR3 rearrangement. For each sample, productive Simpson clonality was calculated as the square root of Simpson's diversity index over productive rearrangements. Imported from immuneACCESS, the table was reduced by TCRdb to in-frame sequences with V and J called. These copies leave out some clones; in studies compared against another copy, an unresolved V gene accounts for under half, and the cause of the remainder is not known. V, J and clone size derive from that table, while D and trimming were established from the DNA sequence. The sample records about 80,000 clones, 83% of which are singletons. Approximately 37% of the sample is in the top ten clones.

Each collaborating institution followed its own protocols to collect whole blood in K2EDTA tubes. For TCRbeta analysis, collaborator samples were shipped as frozen whole blood, as isolated PBMCs, or as DNA extracted from either sample type. A remark on this clone: Its antigen has not been determined. Base quality data are lacking; no much larger clone is found one base away.

The TCR comes from a man aged 80 or over with active or convalescent COVID-19. The V and J genes are TRBV6-6 and TRBJ1-5; TRBD1 is a weak D gene call, 6 bases matching. The specimen was peripheral blood. The CDR3 protein is CASSYSSPGVQPQHF. Read as DNA, the sequence is TGTGCCAGCAGTTACTCTTCTCCAGGGGTGCAGCCCCAGCATTTT.